This TCR beta chain derives from a study of cytomegalovirus exposure and HLA in healthy donors. The PCR employed 60 Vbeta primers together with 13 Jbeta primers. Sequencing was performed with immunoSEQ multiplex PCR; in TCRdb, only in-frame clones are kept and a portion is missing. The table records some 110,000 clones, roughly 73% of them present only once. Source material: PBMCs. This receptor was obtained from a man aged 60-69 years in good health and CMV-seropositive.

This chain's CDR3 is CSARLRTEAFF. CDR3 nucleotides: TGCAGTGCTAGACTGAGGACTGAAGCTTTCTTT. V usage is TRBV20-1 and J usage is TRBJ1-1; no firm D call. This CDR3 spans 11 amino acids. V dropped 2 bases and J dropped 5 bases, with 6 bases sitting between them. CDR1 and CDR2 from the germline V gene are DFQATT and SNEGSKA (reference sequence).